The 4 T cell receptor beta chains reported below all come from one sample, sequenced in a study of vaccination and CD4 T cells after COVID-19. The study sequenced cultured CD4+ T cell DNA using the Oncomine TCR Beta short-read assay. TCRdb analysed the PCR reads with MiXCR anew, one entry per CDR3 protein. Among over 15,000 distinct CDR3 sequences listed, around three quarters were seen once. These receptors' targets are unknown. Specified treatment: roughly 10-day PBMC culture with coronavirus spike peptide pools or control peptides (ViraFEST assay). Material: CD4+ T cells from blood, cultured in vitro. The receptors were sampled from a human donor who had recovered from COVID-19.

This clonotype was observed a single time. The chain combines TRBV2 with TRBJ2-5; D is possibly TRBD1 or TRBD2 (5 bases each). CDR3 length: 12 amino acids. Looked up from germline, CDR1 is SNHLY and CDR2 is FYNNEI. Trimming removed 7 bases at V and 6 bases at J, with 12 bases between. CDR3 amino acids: CASKFPGQTQYF. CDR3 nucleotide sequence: TGTGCCAGCAAATTCCCGGGACAGACCCAGTACTTC.

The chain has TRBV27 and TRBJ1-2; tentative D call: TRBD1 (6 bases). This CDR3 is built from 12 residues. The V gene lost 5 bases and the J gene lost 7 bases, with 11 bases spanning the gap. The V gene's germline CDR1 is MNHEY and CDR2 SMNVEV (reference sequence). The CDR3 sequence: CASSGGRGGYTF. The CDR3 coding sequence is TGTGCCAGCAGTGGGGGCAGGGGTGGCTACACCTTC.

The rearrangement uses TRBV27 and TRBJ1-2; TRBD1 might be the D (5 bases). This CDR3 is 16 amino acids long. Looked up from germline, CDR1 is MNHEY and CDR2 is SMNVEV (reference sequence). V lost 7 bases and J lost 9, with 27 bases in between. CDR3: CASKIRIGAGQGSYTF. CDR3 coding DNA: TGTGCCAGCAAGATTCGGATCGGGGCAGGTCAAGGGAGCTACACCTTC.

Here the CDR3 reads CAWSGGRPYEQYF. In DNA, the CDR3 is TGTGCCTGGAGCGGAGGAAGGCCCTACGAGCAGTACTTC. The V and J genes are TRBV30 and TRBJ2-7, with D possibly TRBD2 on 5 matching bases. Trimming took 3 bases from V and 2 from J, leaving 11 bases between them. Germline V CDR1 and CDR2: GTSNPN, SVGIG (reference sequence). The CDR3 has 13 amino acids.